This T cell receptor beta chain appears in the sequencing data of a study of blood T cell repertoires in COVID-19. This clone has a single count. The CDR3 totals 13 residues. Germline V gene sequence: CDR1 SGHTA, CDR2 FQGNSA. Trimming pared 7 bases from V and 6 bases from J, leaving 12 bases between. This table comes from immunoSEQ multiplex PCR, and its TCRdb copy is limited to in-frame clones, with some not included. Of about 250,000 clones detected, around 81% appear once; the ten largest clones hold around 4.4%. Sequenced: peripheral blood. V is TRBV7-2 and J is TRBJ2-2; D is unclear. This clonotype was obtained from a man over 45 with active or convalescent COVID-19. CDR3: CASNFLRAGELFF. Written as DNA, the CDR3 is TGTGCCAGCAACTTCTTACGCGCCGGGGAGCTGTTTTTT.